This T cell receptor beta chain comes out of a study of identifying expanded T cells in peripheral blood. General observations from the study: Approximately two-week clone count variance significantly increased as total template count grew.

This clone was found once. Its antigen is not known. The CDR3 covers 14 residues. Germline assignment: CDR1 SGHDT and CDR2 YYEEEE. V lost 0 bases, J lost 1 base, and 4 bases lay in between. Collection occurred without any documented infections or immune events in donors. The table came from immunoSEQ multiplex PCR; TCRdb's copy has only in-frame clones and leaves some out. The data contain over 100,000 clones, about 87% of them singletons. Sequenced material: blood. The J gene is TRBJ2-2, the V gene TRBV5-6, with D unresolved. The origin of this receptor is a person aged 18 to 70 in good health. The CDR3 protein is CASSLGENTGELFF. CDR3 in DNA: TGTGCCAGCAGCTTGGGGGAGAACACCGGGGAGCTGTTTTTT.